These T cell receptor beta chains were read from a single sample in a study of blood T cell repertoires in COVID-19. Profiling relied on immunoSEQ multiplex PCR, and the TCRdb table lists in-frame clones only, not all of them. The sample has roughly 280,000 clones; around nine tenths are singletons. The source material was peripheral blood. The receptors originated from a woman in her fifties or sixties with COVID-19, enrolled during active disease. Both conserved end residues are part of each CDR3. The D gene is left open where the match is weak. Clone size appears in some rows only: once, few, many, or a class for an expanded clone.

TRBD2	.	TRBV16	TRBJ2-2	CASSPGLAGTGELFF	TGTGCCAGCAGCCCGGGACTAGCGGGCACCGGGGAGCTGTTTTTT
TRBD1	.	TRBV29-1	TRBJ2-2	CSTWDSYTGELFF	TGCAGCACTTGGGACAGCTACACCGGGGAGCTGTTTTTT
TRBD1	.	TRBV2	TRBJ2-5	CASSAQGGSGTQYF	TGTGCCAGCAGTGCACAGGGGGGTTCGGGGACCCAGTACTTC
TRBD2	.	TRBV4-2	TRBJ2-7	CASSLAGGYAYEQYF	TGTGCCAGCAGCCTAGCGGGAGGGTACGCCTACGAGCAGTACTTC
.	.	TRBV27	TRBJ2-1	CASSLGGTYYNEQFF	TGTGCCAGCAGTCTAGGAGGGACCTACTACAATGAGCAGTTCTTC
.	.	TRBV5-1	TRBJ2-1	CASSWASGEGGQFF	TGCGCCAGCAGCTGGGCTAGCGGAGAGGGGGGGCAGTTCTTC
.	.	TRBV29-1	TRBJ2-5	CSDSPQRERDQETQYF	TGCAGCGACTCACCCCAACGTGAGCGGGACCAAGAGACCCAGTACTTC
TRBD1	.	TRBV6-5	TRBJ2-7	CASRESSGGEQYF	TGTGCCAGCAGGGAGTCGTCAGGGGGCGAGCAGTACTTC
.	.	TRBV21-1	TRBJ2-6	CASSIGTDSGANVLTF	TGTGCCAGCAGCATCGGGACAGACTCTGGGGCCAACGTCCTGACTTTC
.	once	TRBV5-4	TRBJ2-2	CASSPKAPRGTGELFF	TGTGCCAGCAGCCCGAAGGCCCCACGAGGCACCGGGGAGCTGTTTTTT
TRBD2	.	TRBV7-9	TRBJ2-3	CASTLAGVGADTQYF	TGTGCCAGCACCCTGGCGGGAGTGGGTGCAGATACGCAGTATTTT
.	.	TRBV20-1	TRBJ1-1	CSAVQNTEAFF	TGCAGTGCTGTACAGAACACTGAAGCTTTCTTT
TRBD2	.	TRBV5-5	TRBJ2-7	CASSLIAGGSGEQYF	TGTGCCAGCAGCTTGATAGCGGGAGGGAGCGGCGAGCAGTACTTC
.	few	TRBV11-2	TRBJ1-5	CASSPGRNQPQHF	TGTGCCAGCAGCCCAGGGAGGAATCAGCCCCAGCATTTT
.	.	TRBV6-5	TRBJ1-4	CATSEGKEKLFF	TGTGCCACCTCGGAGGGGAAGGAAAAACTGTTTTTT
TRBD2	.	TRBV20-1	TRBJ2-7	CSAAWGGEQYF	TGCAGTGCCGCCTGGGGGGGCGAGCAGTACTTC
TRBD1	.	TRBV10-2	TRBJ2-1	CASSAQGGSYNEQFF	TGCGCCAGCAGCGCACAGGGGGGTTCCTACAATGAGCAGTTCTTC
TRBD2	.	TRBV10-3	TRBJ2-1	CAISDQTSGRLGVEQFF	TGTGCCATCAGTGATCAGACTAGCGGGAGACTCGGTGTTGAGCAGTTCTTC
TRBD1	.	TRBV11-2	TRBJ1-1	CASRLTVKRGQAVNTEAFF	TGTGCCAGCAGGTTAACGGTTAAGAGGGGGCAGGCGGTAAACACTGAAGCTTTCTTT
.	.	TRBV7-3	TRBJ2-1	CASSLTGLALGEQFF	TGTGCCAGCAGCTTAACGGGACTCGCCTTAGGAGAGCAGTTCTTC
.	once	TRBV13	TRBJ2-7	CASSKTGYEQYF	TGTGCCAGCAGCAAAACAGGGTACGAGCAGTACTTC
.	.	TRBV6-2/TRBV6-3	TRBJ2-3	CASSLMGLGTQYF	TGTGCCAGCAGTCTAATGGGACTTGGTACGCAGTATTTT
TRBD2	.	TRBV5-4	TRBJ2-2	CASSPGLVGRTGELFF	TGTGCCAGCAGCCCCGGACTAGTCGGTAGGACCGGGGAGCTGTTTTTT
.	.	TRBV28	TRBJ2-2	CASFGEGLAGELFF	TGTGCCAGTTTCGGAGAGGGTTTGGCCGGGGAGCTGTTTTTT
.	.	TRBV30	TRBJ2-7	CAQDSFDEQYF	TGTGCCCAAGACAGTTTCGACGAGCAGTACTTC
TRBD1	few	TRBV7-8	TRBJ2-7	CASSTRTGLSYEQYF	TGTGCCAGCAGCACGCGGACAGGCCTCTCCTACGAGCAGTACTTC
TRBD1	.	TRBV2	TRBJ2-3	CASRGTADTQYF	TGTGCCAGCAGGGGGACAGCAGATACGCAGTATTTT
.	.	TRBV7-2	TRBJ2-7	CASSSWAPEGSYEQYF	TGTGCCAGCAGCTCCTGGGCCCCAGAGGGCTCCTACGAGCAGTACTTC
.	.	TRBV18	TRBJ1-6	CASSPKDNQKRHF	TGTGCCAGCTCACCTAAGGACAACCAAAAGAGGCACTTT
TRBD1	.	TRBV6-5	TRBJ1-4	CASDRDRGEKLFF	TGTGCCAGTGACCGGGACAGGGGTGAAAAACTGTTTTTT
.	.	TRBV7-8	TRBJ1-5	CASSSPLGTAGGLSGQPQHF	TGTGCCAGCAGCTCCCCTTTAGGAACAGCGGGCGGGCTGAGCGGGCAGCCCCAGCATTTT
.	once	TRBV6-5	TRBJ1-6	CASSLGQNNSPLHF	TGTGCCAGCAGCTTGGGACAAAATAATTCACCCCTCCACTTT
TRBD2	.	TRBV5-1	TRBJ2-1	CASSLARRTSGDNEQFF	TGCGCCAGCAGCTTGGCCAGGAGGACTAGCGGGGACAATGAGCAGTTCTTC
TRBD1	.	TRBV6-2/TRBV6-3	TRBJ1-5	CASSTGGNQPQHF	TGTGCCAGCAGCACAGGGGGCAATCAGCCCCAGCATTTT
.	.	TRBV5-6	TRBJ1-2	CASSYNLGRKEDGYTF	TGTGCCAGCAGCTATAACCTGGGCAGGAAGGAGGATGGCTACACCTTC
TRBD1	.	TRBV6-5	TRBJ1-1	CASSGWTGGYTEAFF	TGTGCCAGCAGCGGGTGGACAGGGGGGTACACTGAAGCTTTCTTT
TRBD1	.	TRBV24-1	TRBJ2-2	CATSDRSGGPRTGELFF	TGTGCCACCAGTGACCGGTCAGGGGGCCCCCGCACCGGGGAGCTGTTTTTT
TRBD1	few	TRBV4-2	TRBJ1-4	CASSQGQGYEKLFF	TGTGCCAGCAGCCAAGGACAGGGTTACGAAAAACTGTTTTTT
.	.	TRBV11-2	TRBJ2-1	CASSLDRQDNEQFF	TGTGCCAGCAGCTTAGATCGGCAGGACAATGAGCAGTTCTTC
TRBD1	.	TRBV5-1	TRBJ1-1	CASSLAGQGGFTEAFF	TGCGCCAGCAGCTTGGCCGGACAGGGTGGTTTCACTGAAGCTTTCTTT
TRBD2	.	TRBV29-1	TRBJ2-1	CSVTSGSSYNEQFF	TGCAGCGTTACTAGCGGGAGTTCGTACAATGAGCAGTTCTTC
.	.	TRBV30	TRBJ1-6	CAWRANLNSPLHF	TGTGCCTGGAGGGCCAATCTGAATTCACCCCTCCACTTT
TRBD2	.	TRBV19	TRBJ2-7	CASSTTSGRYEQYF	TGTGCCAGTAGTACGACTAGCGGGAGATACGAGCAGTACTTC
TRBD1	.	TRBV5-1	TRBJ2-2	CASSFQGANGELFF	TGCGCCAGCAGCTTCCAGGGGGCAAACGGGGAGCTGTTTTTT
TRBD1	.	TRBV15	TRBJ1-1	CATSRGDSRTEAFF	TGTGCCACCAGCAGAGGGGACAGCCGGACTGAAGCTTTCTTT
.	.	TRBV24-1	TRBJ2-2	CATRKQGNTGELFF	TGTGCCACCCGAAAACAGGGGAACACCGGGGAGCTGTTTTTT
TRBD2	.	TRBV19	TRBJ2-1	CASSIPTGGLAGREQFF	TGTGCCAGTAGTATCCCAACCGGGGGACTAGCGGGGAGGGAGCAGTTCTTC
.	.	TRBV19	TRBJ2-3	CASRSRTAADTQYF	TGTGCCAGTAGGTCCCGGACAGCGGCAGATACGCAGTATTTT
.	few	TRBV2	TRBJ1-5	CASSPLSTLPRGGNQPQHF	TGTGCCAGCAGCCCTCTGTCGACGCTCCCACGGGGTGGCAATCAGCCCCAGCATTTT
.	.	TRBV11-2	TRBJ2-1	CASSLGRSTYNEQFF	TGTGCCAGCAGCTTAGGGCGGTCCACATACAATGAGCAGTTCTTC
.	.	TRBV6-1	TRBJ2-1	CASSEASRARIWQFF	TGTGCCAGCAGTGAAGCCAGCAGGGCCCGGATTTGGCAGTTCTTC
.	few	TRBV10-1	TRBJ2-3	CASRGARGRAVTDTQYF	TGCGCCAGCAGGGGGGCTAGAGGGAGGGCAGTCACAGATACGCAGTATTTT
.	.	TRBV6-5	TRBJ1-4	CASSFPEGKLFF	TGTGCCAGCAGTTTCCCTGAGGGAAAACTGTTTTTT